This T cell receptor (beta chain) was found in a study of T-cell reconstitution after alpha-beta-depleted transplantation in children. This clonotype occurred a few times. Its antigen is not known. The length of the CDR3 is 17 residues. CDR1 MNHEY and CDR2 SMNVEV come from the germline V gene (reference sequence). J was trimmed by 7 bases and V by 5 bases; bases with no gene match: 12. Study conclusions and caveats: Where alpha-beta T cells came from about two months after transplant was reportedly several hundred expanded graft clones.

Construction of the TCRbeta library involved unique molecular identifiers. TCRdb re-called the PCR reads through MiXCR, storing one row per CDR3 protein. The table shows approximately 520,000 distinct CDR3 sequences, with roughly 11% occurring only once. V gene TRBV27 combines with J gene TRBJ2-1; 12 bases fit TRBD2. Sequences were derived from PBMCs, mostly from graft donor cells, sampled 180 days after TCRalphabeta/CD19-depleted stem cell transplant. This sequence was found in a female patient aged 2 to 10 who had a stem cell transplant for aplastic anemia, so the T cells may come from the graft donor. CDR3 in amino acids: CASSPDTGLAGRNEQFF. CDR3 coding DNA: TGTGCCAGCAGTCCAGACACGGGACTAGCGGGTCGAAATGAGCAGTTCTTC.